The rows below give T cell receptor beta chains drawn from one sample of a study of early T cells in non-severe SARS-CoV-2 infection. TCRdb reanalysed the 5' RACE reads using MiXCR and keeps one entry per CDR3 protein. The sample consists of some 88,000 distinct CDR3 sequences, approximately 15% of them appearing once. This specimen was whole blood, taken at baseline. Receptors originate from an adult who was a healthcare worker with PCR-confirmed SARS-CoV-2 infection or an uninfected control (not recorded which). Each CDR3 is given with its conserved first and last residue. Each record gives: V gene, J gene, clone size, D gene, CDR3 DNA, CDR3 protein. D genes are given only for firm matches. For some rows the clone size is stated as once, few or many, or as a class when expanded; others skip it.

>TRBV18|TRBJ2-5|few|-
TGTGCCAGCTCACCACCGGGGGTAGAGACCCAGTACTTC
CASSPPGVETQYF
>TRBV28|TRBJ2-7|few|-
TGTGCCAGCAGCTACGGACTAGGGGGCTACGAGCAGTACTTC
CASSYGLGGYEQYF
>TRBV28|TRBJ2-1|many|TRBD2
TGTGCCAGCAGTTCGGCACTAGCGGGAGTTGCCTATGAGCAGTTCTTC
CASSSALAGVAYEQFF
>TRBV7-2|TRBJ2-1|-|-
TGTGCCAGCAGCTTAAACCGCAATGAGCAGTTCTTC
CASSLNRNEQFF
>TRBV12-3/TRBV12-4|TRBJ2-5|few|TRBD1
TGTGCCAGCAGCCAGGGGGATACGGGCCAAGAGACCCAGTACTTC
CASSQGDTGQETQYF
>TRBV13|TRBJ2-7|few|-
TGTGCCAGCAGCTTAGGCGATAGTAGGCACGAGCAGTACTTC
CASSLGDSRHEQYF
>TRBV20-1|TRBJ2-2|-|TRBD1
TGCAGTGCTAGAGAAGAGGGGGCCTACACCGGGGAGCTGTTTTTT
CSAREEGAYTGELFF
>TRBV7-2|TRBJ2-3|few|TRBD2
TGTGCCAGCAGCAGAATAGCGGGATATACCACAGATACGCAGTATTTT
CASSRIAGYTTDTQYF
>TRBV10-1|TRBJ2-2|few|-
TGCGCCAGCAGCGGACACAACACCGGGGAGCTGTTTTTT
CASSGHNTGELFF
>TRBV4-1|TRBJ2-2|-|-
TGCGCCAGCAGCCAAGAGGCACGGAACACCGGGGAGCTGTTTTTT
CASSQEARNTGELFF
>TRBV7-2|TRBJ2-3|few|-
TGTGCCAGCAGCTTTCACCGCGAAGATACGCAGTATTTT
CASSFHREDTQYF
>TRBV19|TRBJ2-3|-|-
TGTGCCAGTAGGAAGACAGCCATAGATACGCAGTATTTT
CASRKTAIDTQYF
>TRBV7-9|TRBJ1-1|-|-
TGTGCCAGCAGCCGATGGTCTGAAGCTTTCTTT
CASSRWSEAFF
>TRBV6-5|TRBJ2-1|-|TRBD1
TGTGCCAGCAGTCCGGGACAGGGCTACAATGAGCAGTTCTTC
CASSPGQGYNEQFF
>TRBV20-1|TRBJ2-4|many|-
TGCAGTGCTAAGAGGGGGGGCGAGGGCATTCAGTACTTC
CSAKRGGEGIQYF
>TRBV7-3|TRBJ2-1|-|-
TGTGCCAGCAGCTTAGGTGGGATTTACAATGAGCAGTTCTTC
CASSLGGIYNEQFF
>TRBV12-3/TRBV12-4|TRBJ2-3|-|TRBD2
TGTGCCAGCAGTTCACTCCGTGGTGGCGGGAGCCCGGATACGCAGTATTTT
CASSSLRGGGSPDTQYF
>TRBV6-2/TRBV6-3|TRBJ1-6|-|-
TGTGCCAGCAGTTACCAGGGTGAGAATTCACCCCTCCACTTT
CASSYQGENSPLHF
>TRBV19|TRBJ2-1|few|TRBD1
TGTGCCAGCGCAATAGGGGACAGCTCCTACAATGAGCAGTTCTTC
CASAIGDSSYNEQFF
>TRBV18|TRBJ2-1|few|-
TGTGCCAGCTCACTTAGCGTCGATGAGCAGTTCTTC
CASSLSVDEQFF
>TRBV10-2|TRBJ2-1|few|-
TGCGCCAGCAGTGGGTTGAGCGCCAATGAGCAGTTCTTC
CASSGLSANEQFF
>TRBV20-1|TRBJ2-7|-|-
TGCAGTGCTAGTGGTACCCAGATTTACGAGCAGTACTTC
CSASGTQIYEQYF
>TRBV28|TRBJ2-2|-|TRBD2
TGTGCCAGCATATCGGCTAGCGGGAGAACCGGGGAGCTGTTTTTT
CASISASGRTGELFF
>TRBV12-3/TRBV12-4|TRBJ2-7|few|-
TGTGCCAGCAGTTTCCGGCAGGAGCAGTACTTC
CASSFRQEQYF
>TRBV5-1|TRBJ2-5|-|TRBD1
TGCGCCAGCAGCATGGCCGGGACAGGGGAAGAGACCCAGTACTTC
CASSMAGTGEETQYF
>TRBV13|TRBJ2-4|-|TRBD2
TGTGCCAGCAGCTCATCGACTAGCGGGGGCATTCAGTACTTC
CASSSSTSGGIQYF
>TRBV12-3/TRBV12-4|TRBJ2-3|few|-
TGTGCCAGCAGTCCCACTCGTTATACGCAGTATTTT
CASSPTRYTQYF
>TRBV28|TRBJ2-1|-|-
TGTGCCAGCAGTTTTTCGTATTTGGGCAATGAGCAGTTCTTC
CASSFSYLGNEQFF
>TRBV9|TRBJ2-2|-|TRBD2
TGTGCCAGCAGCGTCGGTGGACTAGCCTACACCGGGGAGCTGTTTTTT
CASSVGGLAYTGELFF
>TRBV28|TRBJ2-3|few|-
TGTGCCAGCAGTTTTCGGGCCACAGATACGCAGTATTTT
CASSFRATDTQYF
>TRBV7-9|TRBJ2-3|many|-
TGTGCCAGCAGCTTAGTTGGGCAGACCACAGATACGCAGTATTTT
CASSLVGQTTDTQYF
>TRBV28|TRBJ2-1|few|TRBD1
TGTGCCAGCAGTTTAGGGGACAGGGGAGGTGAGCAGTTCTTC
CASSLGDRGGEQFF
>TRBV11-2|TRBJ1-4|-|TRBD1
TGTGCCAGCAGCTTACGAACAGGGGCAGGAGAAAAACTGTTTTTT
CASSLRTGAGEKLFF
>TRBV13|TRBJ2-7|-|-
TGTGCCAGCAGCTCAGGACTCACTTCCTACGAGCAGTACTTC
CASSSGLTSYEQYF
>TRBV5-8|TRBJ2-1|few|TRBD1
TGTGCCAGCAGCTCCGGGACAGGAGGGGATGAGCAGTTCTTC
CASSSGTGGDEQFF
>TRBV12-3/TRBV12-4|TRBJ2-1|many|TRBD2
TGTGCCAGCAGTCCTCGGACTAGCGGGTCGAATGAGCAGTTCTTC
CASSPRTSGSNEQFF